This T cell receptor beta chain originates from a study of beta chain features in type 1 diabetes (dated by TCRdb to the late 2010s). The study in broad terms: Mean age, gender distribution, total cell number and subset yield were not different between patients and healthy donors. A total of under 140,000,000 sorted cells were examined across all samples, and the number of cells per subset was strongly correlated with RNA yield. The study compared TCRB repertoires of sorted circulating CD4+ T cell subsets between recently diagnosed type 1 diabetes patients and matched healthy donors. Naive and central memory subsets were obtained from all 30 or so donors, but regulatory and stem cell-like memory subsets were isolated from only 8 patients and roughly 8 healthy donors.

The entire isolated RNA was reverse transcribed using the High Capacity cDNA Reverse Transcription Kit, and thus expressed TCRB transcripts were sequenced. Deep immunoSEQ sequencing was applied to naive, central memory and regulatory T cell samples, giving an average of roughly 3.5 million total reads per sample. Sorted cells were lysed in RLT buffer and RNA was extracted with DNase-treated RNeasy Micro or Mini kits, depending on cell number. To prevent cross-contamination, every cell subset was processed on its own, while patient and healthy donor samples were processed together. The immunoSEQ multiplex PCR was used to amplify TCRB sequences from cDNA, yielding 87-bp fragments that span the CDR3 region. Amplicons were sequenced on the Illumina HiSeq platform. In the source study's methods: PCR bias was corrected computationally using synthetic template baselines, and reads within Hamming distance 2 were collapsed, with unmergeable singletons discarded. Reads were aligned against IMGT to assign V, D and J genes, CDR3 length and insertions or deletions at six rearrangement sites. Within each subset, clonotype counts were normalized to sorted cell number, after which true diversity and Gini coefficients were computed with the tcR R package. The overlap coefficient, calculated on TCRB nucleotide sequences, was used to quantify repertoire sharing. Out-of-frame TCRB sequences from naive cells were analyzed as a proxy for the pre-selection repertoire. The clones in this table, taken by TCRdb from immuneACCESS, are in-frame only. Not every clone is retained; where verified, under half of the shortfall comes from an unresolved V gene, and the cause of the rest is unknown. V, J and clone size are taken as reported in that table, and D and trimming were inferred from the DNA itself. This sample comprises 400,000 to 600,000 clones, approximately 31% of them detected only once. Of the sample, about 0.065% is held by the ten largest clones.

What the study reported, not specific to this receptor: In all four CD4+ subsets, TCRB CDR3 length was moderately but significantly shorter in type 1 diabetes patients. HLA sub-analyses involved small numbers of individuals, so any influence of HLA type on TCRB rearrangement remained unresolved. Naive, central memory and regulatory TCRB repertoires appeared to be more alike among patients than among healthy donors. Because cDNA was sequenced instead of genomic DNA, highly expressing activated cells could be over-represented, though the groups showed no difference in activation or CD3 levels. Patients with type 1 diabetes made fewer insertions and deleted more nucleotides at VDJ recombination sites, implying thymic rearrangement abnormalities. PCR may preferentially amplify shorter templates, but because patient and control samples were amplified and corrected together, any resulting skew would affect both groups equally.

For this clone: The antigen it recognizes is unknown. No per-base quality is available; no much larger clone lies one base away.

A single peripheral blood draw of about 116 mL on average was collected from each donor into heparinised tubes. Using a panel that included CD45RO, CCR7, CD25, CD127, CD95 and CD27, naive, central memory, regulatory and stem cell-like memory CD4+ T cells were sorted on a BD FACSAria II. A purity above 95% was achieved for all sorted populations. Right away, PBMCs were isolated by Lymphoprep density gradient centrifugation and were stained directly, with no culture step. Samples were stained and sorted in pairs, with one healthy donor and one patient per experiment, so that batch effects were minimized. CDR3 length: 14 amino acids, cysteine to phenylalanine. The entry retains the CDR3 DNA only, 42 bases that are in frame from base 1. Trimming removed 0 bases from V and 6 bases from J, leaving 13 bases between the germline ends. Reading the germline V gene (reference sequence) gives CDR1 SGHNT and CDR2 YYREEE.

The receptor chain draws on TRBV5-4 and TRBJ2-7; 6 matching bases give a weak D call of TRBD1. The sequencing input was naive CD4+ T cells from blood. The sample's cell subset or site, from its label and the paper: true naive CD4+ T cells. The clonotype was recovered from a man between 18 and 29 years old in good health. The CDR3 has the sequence CASSLDRAVSEQYF. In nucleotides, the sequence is TGTGCCAGCAGCTTGGACAGGGCGGTCTCCGAGCAGTACTTC.